The 14 T cell receptor beta chains presented below share a single source sample, sequenced in a study of control samples from healthy donors and cancer patients. This table comes from immunoSEQ multiplex PCR, and its TCRdb copy is limited to in-frame clones, with some not included. Of 140,000 to 150,000 clones detected, 75% to 90% appear once; the ten largest clones hold 4% to 5.5%. The sample comprised blood. The receptor source for this set is a man in his thirties or forties in good health.

The chain links TRBV7-7 to TRBJ2-2; D is possibly TRBD2 (5 bases). The CDR3 has 14 residues. With 5 bases removed from V and 5 bases from J, the gap between germline ends came to 12 bases. Germline CDR1 reads SSHAT; CDR2 reads FNYEAQ (reference sequence). For the CDR3, the DNA is TGTGCCAGCAGCCCCACCCGCGGGACCGGGGAGCTGTTTTTT. Residues: CASSPTRGTGELFF.

This sequence joins TRBV20-1 and TRBJ2-3, with D perhaps being TRBD1 or TRBD2 (5 bases each). The CDR3 extends over 15 amino acids. In germline, CDR1 is DFQATT, CDR2 SNEGSKA (reference sequence). Trimming cost V 3 bases and J 2 bases, with 15 bases left between them. CDR3 loop: CSASTGGGFTDTQYF. CDR3 coding DNA: TGCAGTGCTAGTACAGGAGGCGGCTTCACAGATACGCAGTATTTT.

V is TRBV5-6 and J is TRBJ2-7; D assignment may be TRBD1 or TRBD2 (5 bases each). From germline, CDR1 is SGHDT and CDR2 YYEEEE. V was clipped by 4 bases and J by 2 bases, with 13 bases between them. The CDR3 spans 14 residues. CDR3 residues: CASSQRGGAYEQYF. Written as DNA, the CDR3 is TGTGCCAGCAGCCAGAGGGGCGGAGCCTACGAGCAGTACTTC.

This sequence joins TRBV7-9 and TRBJ2-1; 9 bases line up with TRBD1. Germline CDR1 SEHNR, CDR2 FQNEAQ (reference sequence). The CDR3 spans 15 residues. With V trimmed by 5 bases and J by 4 bases, 6 bases remained unmatched. CDR3 sequence: CASSKRQGGYNEQFF. In DNA form, the CDR3 reads TGTGCCAGCAGCAAACGACAGGGGGGTTACAATGAGCAGTTCTTC. Full variable domain (outside the CDR3, taken from reference TRBV7-9 and TRBJ2-1): DTGVSQNPRHKITKRGQNVTFRCDPISEHNRLYWYRQTLGQGPEFLTYFQNEAQLEKSRLLSDRFSAERPKGSFSTLEIQRTEQGDSAMYLCASSKRQGGYNEQFFGPGTRLTVL.

This sequence joins TRBV18 and TRBJ1-1, with D tentatively TRBD1 (6 bases). This CDR3 is built from 15 residues. V gave up 3 bases and J gave up 2 bases, with 13 bases separating them. CDR1 and CDR2 from the germline V gene are KGHSH and LQKENI. The CDR3 bases are TGTGCCAGCTCACCTGATGCAGGGGTAAACACTGAAGCTTTCTTT. This codes for CASSPDAGVNTEAFF. The full variable domain, with the rest looked up from reference TRBV18 and TRBJ1-1, is NAGVMQNPRHLVRRRGQEARLRCSPMKGHSHVYWYRQLPEEGLKFMVYLQKENIIDESGMPKERFSAEFPKEGPSILRIQQVVRGDSAAYFCASSPDAGVNTEAFFGQGTRLTVV.

The chain employs TRBV18 and TRBJ1-6; D is undetermined. Germline V gives CDR1 KGHSH, CDR2 LQKENI. Trimming pared 5 bases from V and 7 bases from J, leaving 9 bases between. This CDR3 is 13 amino acids long. The CDR3 region has the DNA TGTGCCAGCTCAAGAGACGGAAATTCACCCCTCCACTTT. Amino acid sequence: CASSRDGNSPLHF.

About this clone: A read error may account for a junction end that differs from germline. J is TRBJ2-2 and V is TRBV7-7; 13 bases fit TRBD2. Germline CDR1 and CDR2: SSHAT and FNYEAQ (reference sequence). This CDR3 has 17 amino acids. The CDR3 is CASSSLPGLAGSGELFF. The CDR3 DNA sequence: TGTGCTAGCAGCTCTTTACCGGGACTAGCGGGATCCGGGGAGCTGTTTTTT. The variable domain in full, with the rest retrieved from reference TRBV7-7 and TRBJ2-2, is GAGVSQSPRYKVTKRGQDVTLRCDPISSHATLYWYQQALGQGPEFLTYFNYEAQPDKSGLPSDRFSAERPEGSISTLTIQRTEQRDSAMYRCASSSLPGLAGSGELFFGEGSRLTVL.

The chain carries TRBV6-2 or TRBV6-3 and TRBJ2-6; tentatively, D is TRBD2 (5 bases). Germline lookup yields CDR1 MNHEY and CDR2 SVGEGT. V was cut by 4 bases and J by 4 bases, with 11 bases left in between. The CDR3 is 15 amino acids. For the CDR3, the DNA is TGTGCCAGCAGTTTGAGGGCTTCCGGGGCCAACGTCCTGACTTTC. Translation: CASSLRASGANVLTF.

A note on this clone: Since no conserved phenylalanine or tryptophan closes the CDR3, a read error is the likely cause. It is unclear where the CDR3 begins or ends on the DNA, so no DNA is shown, and the CDR3 is as TCRdb lists it. The CDR3 loop reads CASSYLVWDRCP. The chain combines TRBV6-5 with TRBJ2-7; the listed D gene, TRBD1, was not tested against the DNA. Germline-derived CDR1 and CDR2 are MNHEY and SVGAGI. The CDR3 has 12 residues if both end residues are counted.

This rearrangement joins TRBV19 to TRBJ2-3; 10 bases map to TRBD2. The CDR3 is 16 amino acids. V was clipped by 3 bases and J by 1 base; unmatched bases: 4. CDR1 is LNHDA, CDR2 SQIVND, per germline (reference sequence). The CDR3 reads CASSIIAGGRTDTQYF. The CDR3 nucleotides are TGTGCCAGTAGTATTATAGCGGGGGGCCGCACAGATACGCAGTATTTT.

V and J are TRBV7-9 and TRBJ1-3; no firm D call. Germline loops: CDR1 SEHNR, CDR2 FQNEAQ (reference sequence). The V end was cut by 1 base, the J end by 0 bases, with 4 bases between. This CDR3 spans 14 amino acids. Here the CDR3 reads CASSLGISGNTIYF. Here the CDR3 DNA reads TGTGCCAGCAGCTTAGGCATCTCTGGAAACACCATATATTTT.

This clone was counted ten times or more. The DNA of the CDR3 is TGTGCCAGCAGCCCCAGAGGGGGGGCAGCCGAGCAGTACTTC. This sequence encodes CASSPRGGAAEQYF. The rearrangement joins TRBV5-4 to TRBJ2-7; the D gene is possibly TRBD2 (7 bases). Trimming pared 4 bases from V and 6 bases from J, leaving 17 bases between. Germline V CDR1 and CDR2: SGHNT, YYREEE (reference sequence). This CDR3 contains 14 residues.

This rearrangement joins TRBV5-6 to TRBJ2-7; D remains ambiguous. Trimming left V 0 bases short and J 4 bases short, with 8 bases between. The germline V gene has CDR1 SGHDT and CDR2 YYEEEE. This CDR3 contains 13 residues. The DNA for the CDR3 is TGTGCCAGCAGCTTGGGAGGAAGGTACGAGCAGTACTTC. Translated: CASSLGGRYEQYF.

The V gene is TRBV20-1, the J gene TRBJ2-1; 7 nucleotides agree with TRBD2. The germline CDR1 and CDR2 sequences are DFQATT and SNEGSKA (reference sequence). The length of the CDR3 is 11 residues. V dropped 3 bases and J dropped 15; count of bases not matched to a gene: 8. CDR3 loop: CSASPGRVPFF. CDR3 nucleotides: TGCAGTGCTAGCCCGGGGAGGGTGCCGTTCTTC.